Many counts were recorded for the clone carrying this TCR beta chain. Its antigen is unidentified. TCRdb called the multiplex PCR reads again in MiXCR, with one record for every CDR3 protein. The sample lists fewer than 200,000 distinct CDR3 sequences, about 33% occurring once. This entry comes from a study of breast tumors, draining lymph nodes, adjacent tissues. Overall study findings and caveats: Tumor T cell lymph node origin was a supported hypothesis, not proven. Tumors had less TCR diversity than lymph nodes, more than nontumor tissue.

With 1 base clipped from V and 5 bases from J, the junction kept 13 bases outside the gene matches. The CDR3 consists of 18 residues. Germline loops: CDR1 SGHTA, CDR2 FQGNSA. Axillary draining lymph nodes of breast cancer patients supplied the node samples. The sequencing input was axillary lymph node tissue. This TCR derives from a female donor with breast cancer. Some clones in this sample may be carry-over from other donors' samples. The V call is TRBV7-2, the J call TRBJ2-2, with 7 bases identical to TRBD2. The CDR3 protein is CASSLDPSRGGRTGELFF. The CDR3 DNA sequence: TGTGCCAGCAGCTTAGACCCCTCCCGAGGCGGGAGAACCGGGGAGCTGTTTTTT.